Following are 25 T cell receptor beta chains from one sample sequenced in a study of tumor and adjacent non-tumor tissue in lung cancer. No cell sorting was done before RNA was extracted from the tissue. TCRbeta libraries were built with three rounds of nested PCR, modified from ARM-PCR. TCRdb independently ran MiXCR on the multiplex PCR reads; one entry per CDR3 protein. In the table there are fewer than 150,000 distinct CDR3 sequences, around 67% of which are singletons. Sequencing was carried out using lung tumor tissue. The receptor set was obtained from a man in his 60s with small cell lung cancer.

By sample share, this clonotype is medium-sized. The chain has TRBV6-1 and TRBJ2-7; D not resolved. Deletions cut 6 bases from V and 7 bases from J, with 13 bases between. This CDR3 region has 12 residues. Germline CDR1 is MNHNS and CDR2 is SASEGT. The CDR3 DNA follows: TGTGCCAGCAGGGACGGAGCCGGGGAGCAGTACTTC. Translating it yields CASRDGAGEQYF.

This clonotype was counted a few times. The junction does not match germline at one end; this may be a read error. V usage is TRBV11-2 and J usage is TRBJ1-6; D remains unclear. The CDR3 sequence is 14 residues long. The germline V gene encodes CDR1 SGHAT and CDR2 FQNNGV. The CDR3 loop is CASSFHTGGSPLHF. The DNA for the CDR3 is TGTGCCAGCAGCTTCCACACGGGAGGATCACCTCTCCACTTT.

This clonotype was seen a handful of times. The V and J genes are TRBV6-5 and TRBJ2-7, with a tentative D call TRBD2 (6 bases). The length of the CDR3 is 12 residues. Germline CDR1 reads MNHEY; CDR2 reads SVGAGI. Trimming cost V 8 bases and J 5 bases, with 13 bases left between them. CDR3: CASGGWGNEQYF. The CDR3 DNA is TGTGCCAGCGGGGGGTGGGGCAACGAGCAGTACTTC.

For this clonotype: An end of the junction does not agree with germline; a read error may underlie this. The chain uses TRBV13 and TRBJ1-2, with D uncertain. The V gene's germline CDR1 is PRHDT and CDR2 FYEKMQ (reference sequence). There are 12 residues in the CDR3. CDR3 coding DNA: TGTGCCAACAGCTTAGGGTATCATGGCTACACCTTC. Protein sequence: CANSLGYHGYTF.

V usage is TRBV20-1 and J usage is TRBJ2-7; D not resolved. Germline CDR1 and CDR2: DFQATT and SNEGSKA (reference sequence). The V end lost 7 bases, the J end lost 9 bases, and 22 bases lay between the germline ends. CDR3 size: 13 residues. The CDR3 nucleotides are TGCAGTGTAGAAGGGATTCTGGCCGACGGGCAGTACTTC. This codes for CSVEGILADGQYF.

This clonotype was recorded at least ten times. V is TRBV6-1 and J is TRBJ1-1, with 7 bases matching TRBD1. The CDR3 spans 15 residues. V trimming: 2 bases; J trimming: 6 bases; junction bases outside the gene matches: 9. CDR1 and CDR2 from the germline V gene are MNHNS and SASEGT. In nucleotides, the CDR3 is TGTGCCAGCAGTGAATACGCCAGGGGGATCGCTGAAGCTTTCTTT. Its protein product is CASSEYARGIAEAFF.

This clonotype has at least ten counts. CDR3 nucleotides: TGTGCCAGCAGCATGGGGCGGAATGAAAAACTGTTTTTT. This encodes CASSMGRNEKLFF. This rearrangement joins TRBV7-3 to TRBJ1-4, with D perhaps matching TRBD1 (5 bases). Between the trimmed V and J ends, which lost 5 bases and 5 bases, there was a span of 9 bases. The V gene's germline CDR1 is SGHTA and CDR2 FQGTGA. This CDR3 contains 13 residues.

To note about this clonotype: One junction end does not reproduce the germline sequence, and a read error may be involved. The chain couples TRBV6-2 or TRBV6-3 to TRBJ1-5, with TRBD1 as a possible D gene (6 bases). From germline, CDR1 is MNHEY and CDR2 SVGEGT. The CDR3 is 14 residues long. Here the CDR3 DNA reads TGTGCCATCAGGAGAACAGGGCCCAATCAGCCCAAGCATTTT. It encodes CAIRRTGPNQPKHF.

Comments on this clonotype: A read error may account for a junction end that differs from germline. The genes are TRBV2 and TRBJ2-3; 9 bases agree with TRBD2. There are 15 residues in the CDR3. CDR1 and CDR2 from the germline V gene are SNHLY and FYNNEI. CDR3 DNA: TGTACCAGCAGGGTGACTAGCGGCCGGGGAGATACGCAGTATTTT. Translation: CTSRVTSGRGDTQYF.

Concerning this clonotype: A junction end diverges from the germline sequence, so it may reflect a read error. The J gene is TRBJ2-2, the V gene TRBV4-2; 8 bases are a match to TRBD2. This CDR3 contains 15 residues. Germline-derived CDR1 and CDR2 are LGHNA and YNFKEQ. CDR3 sequence: CASKLAEDDGGELFF. In nucleotides, the CDR3 is TGTGCCAGCAAACTAGCGGAAGATGATGGCGGGGAGTTGTTCTTT.

The chain links TRBV30 to TRBJ2-1; maybe TRBD2 (6 bases). Germline V CDR1 and CDR2: GTSNPN, SVGIG (reference sequence). The CDR3 is 19 residues long. The germline V and J ends were trimmed by 0 bases and 5 bases, with 26 bases remaining between them. The CDR3 bases are TGTGCCTGGAGTGTACGTAGGAGGGGCAGGGCCGGGGCACACAATGAGCAGTTCTTC. This gives the protein CAWSVRRRGRAGAHNEQFF. Full variable domain (outside the CDR3, taken from reference TRBV30 and TRBJ2-1): SQTIHQWPATLVQPVGSPLSLECTVEGTSNPNLYWYRQAAGRGLQLLFYSVGIGQISSEVPQNLSASRPQDRQFILSSKKLLLSDSGFYLCAWSVRRRGRAGAHNEQFFGPGTRLTVL.

As regards this clonotype: This likely comes from a read error, as the CDR3 has no conserved phenylalanine or tryptophan at its end. The chain links TRBV20-1 to TRBJ2-5; perhaps D is TRBD1 or TRBD2 (5 bases each). The V gene's germline CDR1 is DFQATT and CDR2 SNEGSKA (reference sequence). CDR3 length: 15 residues. CDR3 bases: TGTAGTGCTAGAGAGCCCAGGGACCCGGGTAAGGCCCAGTACTTA. It encodes CSAREPRDPGKAQYL.

On this clonotype itself: A read error may be the cause here, since a much bigger clone is one base away. The chain employs TRBV11-3 and TRBJ2-2; TRBD2 might be the D (6 bases). Germline CDR1 and CDR2: SGHNT and YENEEA. The CDR3 covers 17 residues. The DNA for the CDR3 is TGTGCCAGCAGCAACCGGGACTGGCCCCTTTTGGGCGGGGAGCTGTGTTTT. Its protein is CASSNRDWPLLGGELCF.

Details on this clonotype: This sequence may be a read error, since a much larger clone differs from it by one base. The chain has TRBV10-2 and TRBJ1-1, with 9 bases that match TRBD1. With V trimmed by 2 bases and J by 0 bases, 4 bases remained unmatched. The CDR3 has 16 residues. Germline CDR1 and CDR2: WSHSY and SAAADI. Here the CDR3 DNA reads TGCGCCAGCAGTGAGCGGGACAGGGAGGTGAACACTGAAGCTTTCTTT. It is translated as CASSERDREVNTEAFF.

This clonotype came up many times. The V call is TRBV6-1, the J call TRBJ2-3; TRBD1 might be the D (5 bases). CDR1 and CDR2 from the germline V gene are MNHNS and SASEGT. V was cut by 5 bases and J by 0 bases, with 18 bases left in between. The CDR3 is 17 residues long. The CDR3 loop reads CASSHRQFVISTDTQYF. The CDR3 region has the DNA TGTGCCAGCAGTCATCGACAGTTTGTGATTAGCACAGATACGCAGTATTTT.

A word on this clonotype: A much larger clone differs from this one at a single base, so this may be a read error. This chain joins TRBV6-5 and TRBJ1-2, with D unresolved. CDR1 and CDR2 (germline): MNHEY, SVGAGI. This CDR3 has 13 amino acids. CDR3 DNA: TGTACCAGCAGTTCCCCAGGTGACTATGGCTACACCTTC. Translating it yields CTSSSPGDYGYTF.

This clonotype was detected a few times. This sequence joins TRBV5-4 and TRBJ2-2, with D maybe TRBD2 (6 bases). The length of the CDR3 is 16 residues. V lost 0 bases to trimming and J lost 5 bases, with 14 bases between them. CDR1 SGHNT and CDR2 YYREEE come from the germline V gene (reference sequence). The CDR3 spells CASSLAAGPQTGELFF. The CDR3 bases are TGTGCCAGCAGCTTGGCCGCGGGACCACAGACCGGGGAGCTGTTTTTT.

A note on this clonotype: The junction departs from germline at one end; a sequencing error may be responsible. V and J are TRBV6-5 and TRBJ1-4, with no clear D. This CDR3 has 17 residues. Germline V lookup: CDR1 MNHEY, CDR2 SVGAGI. The CDR3 here is CASSYMIPSATNENLFF. The CDR3 DNA reads as TGTGCCAGCAGTTACATGATTCCAAGTGCAACTAATGAAAACCTGTTTTTT.

Regarding this clonotype: No conserved phenylalanine or tryptophan ends this CDR3, so it is likely a read error. The DNA is omitted, as the CDR3 cannot be located on it reliably, and the CDR3 follows TCRdb's listing. J is TRBJ2-7 and V is TRBV11-1; the table names TRBD1, a call not compared with the DNA. Inclusive of both ends, the CDR3 amounts to 11 amino acids. Germline V gene lookup returns CDR1 SGHAT and CDR2 FQDESV (reference sequence). The CDR3 is CASTGSYEQYL.

The chain links TRBV12-3 or TRBV12-4 to TRBJ2-7, with TRBD2 matching 9 bases. The CDR3 consists of 14 residues. Germline trimming cut 10 bases from V and 0 bases from J; bases unmatched to any gene: 7. In DNA, the CDR3 is TGTGCCACCCAACATAGCGGGAGCTCCTACGAGCAGTACTTC. It codes for CATQHSGSSYEQYF.

This clonotype was detected many times. V and J are TRBV29-1 and TRBJ2-3; 10 nucleotides agree with TRBD2. The length of the CDR3 is 14 residues. The V and J ends lost 6 bases and 6 bases, in that order; junction bases with no gene match: 9. The germline CDR1 and CDR2 sequences are SQVTM and ANQGSEA. In DNA form, the CDR3 reads TGCAGCGTGGGGTTAGCGGGAGGTATGGATACGCAGTATTTT. This codes for CSVGLAGGMDTQYF.

Comments on this clonotype: This clone may be a read error of a much larger clone one base away. The V and J genes are TRBV20-1 and TRBJ2-1; D remains ambiguous. This CDR3 is built from 14 residues. Germline lookup yields CDR1 DFQATT and CDR2 SNEGSKA (reference sequence). CDR3 DNA: TGCAGTGTTAGACCCGGATTCTCCTACAATGAGCAGTTCTTC. Its translation is CSVRPGFSYNEQFF.

This clonotype was counted ten times or more. The gene calls are TRBV20-1 and TRBJ1-2; D is unclear. The CDR3 totals 13 residues. CDR1 and CDR2 from the germline V gene are DFQATT and SNEGSKA (reference sequence). V shed 0 bases and J shed 7 bases, with 12 bases lying between them. CDR3 loop: CSAREEAHSGYTF. For the CDR3, the DNA is TGCAGTGCTAGAGAGGAGGCGCACAGTGGCTACACCTTC.

The chain employs TRBV6-1 and TRBJ2-3; tentatively, D is TRBD2 (7 bases). V gave up 11 bases and J gave up 5 bases, with 23 bases separating them. The germline V gene has CDR1 MNHNS and CDR2 SASEGT. CDR3 length: 15 residues. The CDR3 is CAGIEGGYGIDTQYF. The DNA of the CDR3 is TGTGCCGGCATCGAGGGGGGGTATGGCATAGATACGCAGTATTTT.

In the case of this clonotype: Just one base apart from a much larger clone, this may be a read error. The chain uses TRBV6-6 and TRBJ2-3; 9 bases line up with TRBD2. This CDR3 contains 17 residues. Unmatched junction bases numbered 11, after V lost 5 bases and J lost 2 bases. CDR1 MNHNY and CDR2 SVGAGI come from the germline V gene (reference sequence). DNA for the CDR3: TGTGCCAGCAGTACCAAGACTAGCGGAGAATACACAGATACGCAGTATTTT. It codes for CASSTKTSGEYTDTQYF.